The text below deals with one T cell receptor beta chain. This sample was taken from a study of T cell changes during pregnancy in multiple sclerosis. Measured with immunoSEQ multiplex PCR; TCRdb has only the in-frame clones, and not every one. The sample has 50,000 or so clones, about 93% seen once. J lost 0 bases, V lost 0 bases, and 3 bases had no gene match. Germline V lookup: CDR1 SGDLS, CDR2 YYNGEE. CDR3 length: 17 residues. The chain has TRBV9 and TRBJ2-6; 7 nucleotides agree with TRBD1. The clonotype comes from a female donor with multiple sclerosis, enrolled in a pregnancy study. The sample here was CD4+ T cells from peripheral blood mononuclear cells, taken in the second trimester of pregnancy. CDR3 DNA sequence: TGTGCCAGCAGCGTAGCGGGACAGAGCTCTGGGGCCAACGTCCTGACTTTC. Its protein product is CASSVAGQSSGANVLTF.